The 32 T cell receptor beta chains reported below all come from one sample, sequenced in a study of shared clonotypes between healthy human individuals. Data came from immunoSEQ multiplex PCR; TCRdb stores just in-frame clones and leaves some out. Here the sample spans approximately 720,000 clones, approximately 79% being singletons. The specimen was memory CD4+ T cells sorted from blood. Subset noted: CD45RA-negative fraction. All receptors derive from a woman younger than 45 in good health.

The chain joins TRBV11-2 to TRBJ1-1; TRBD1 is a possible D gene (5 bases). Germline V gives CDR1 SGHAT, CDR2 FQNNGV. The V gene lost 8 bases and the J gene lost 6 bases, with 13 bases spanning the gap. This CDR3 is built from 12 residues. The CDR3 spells CASRGAAAEAFF. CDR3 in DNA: TGTGCCAGCCGCGGGGCGGCCGCTGAAGCTTTCTTT.

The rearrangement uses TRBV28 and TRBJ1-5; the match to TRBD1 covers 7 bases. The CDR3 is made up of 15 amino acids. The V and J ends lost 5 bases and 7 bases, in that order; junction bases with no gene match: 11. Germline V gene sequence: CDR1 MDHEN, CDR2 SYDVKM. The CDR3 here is CASSPTRQGRQPQHF. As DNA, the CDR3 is TGTGCCAGCAGTCCCACCCGACAGGGTAGACAGCCCCAGCATTTT.

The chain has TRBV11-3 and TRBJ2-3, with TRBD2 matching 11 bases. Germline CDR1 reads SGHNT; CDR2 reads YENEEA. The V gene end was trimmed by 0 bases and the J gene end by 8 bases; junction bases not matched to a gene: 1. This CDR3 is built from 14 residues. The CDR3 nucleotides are TGTGCCAGCAGCTTAGAGGGGACTAGCGGTACGCAGTATTTT. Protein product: CASSLEGTSGTQYF.

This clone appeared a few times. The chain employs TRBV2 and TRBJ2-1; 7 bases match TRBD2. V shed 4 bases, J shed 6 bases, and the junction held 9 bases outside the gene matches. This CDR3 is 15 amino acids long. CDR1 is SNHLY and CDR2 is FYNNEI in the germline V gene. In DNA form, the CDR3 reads TGTGCCAGCAGTGGCCATGCACTAGCGAGCAATGAGCAGTTCTTC. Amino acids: CASSGHALASNEQFF.

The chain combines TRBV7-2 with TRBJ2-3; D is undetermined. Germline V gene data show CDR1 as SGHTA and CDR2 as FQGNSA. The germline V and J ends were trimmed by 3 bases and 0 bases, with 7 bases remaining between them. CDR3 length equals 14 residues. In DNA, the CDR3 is TGTGCCAGCAGCTTTGACGGTAGCACAGATACGCAGTATTTT. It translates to CASSFDGSTDTQYF. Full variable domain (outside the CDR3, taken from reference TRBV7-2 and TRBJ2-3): GAGVSQSPSNKVTEKGKDVELRCDPISGHTALYWYRQSLGQGLEFLIYFQGNSAPDKSGLPSDRFSAERTGGSVSTLTIQRTQQEDSAVYLCASSFDGSTDTQYFGPGTRLTVL.

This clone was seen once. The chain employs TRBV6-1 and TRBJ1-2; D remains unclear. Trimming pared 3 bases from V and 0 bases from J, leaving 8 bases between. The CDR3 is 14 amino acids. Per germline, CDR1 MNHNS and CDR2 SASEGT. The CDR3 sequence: CASSDSFPNYGYTF. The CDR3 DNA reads TGTGCCAGCAGTGATAGTTTCCCTAACTATGGCTACACCTTC.

DNA for the CDR3: TGTGCCAGCAGTTCGGATAACAGGGGGCATGAAAAACTGTTTTTT. Protein product: CASSSDNRGHEKLFF. The chain recombines TRBV6-5 with TRBJ1-4; the match to TRBD1 covers 9 bases. With V trimmed by 4 bases and J by 6 bases, 6 bases remained unmatched. CDR1 MNHEY and CDR2 SVGAGI come from the germline V gene. CDR3 size: 15 residues.

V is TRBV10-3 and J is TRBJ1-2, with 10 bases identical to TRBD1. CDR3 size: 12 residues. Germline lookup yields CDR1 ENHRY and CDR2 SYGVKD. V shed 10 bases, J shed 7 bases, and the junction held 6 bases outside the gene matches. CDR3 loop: CATGTGDSGYTF. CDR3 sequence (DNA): TGTGCCACCGGGACAGGGGATTCTGGCTACACCTTC.

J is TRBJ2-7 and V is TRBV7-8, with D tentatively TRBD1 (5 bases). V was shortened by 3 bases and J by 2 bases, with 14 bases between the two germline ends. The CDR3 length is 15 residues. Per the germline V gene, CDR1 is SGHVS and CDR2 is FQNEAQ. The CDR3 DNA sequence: TGTGCCAGCAGCTTTTCACAGGTCCCCACCTACGAGCAGTACTTC. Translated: CASSFSQVPTYEQYF.

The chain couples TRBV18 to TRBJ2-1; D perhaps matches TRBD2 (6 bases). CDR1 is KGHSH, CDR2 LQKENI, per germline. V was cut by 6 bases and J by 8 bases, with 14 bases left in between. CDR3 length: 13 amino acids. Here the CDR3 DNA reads TGTGCCAGCTCCCGGGGAGGAACAGATGAGCAGTTCTTC. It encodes CASSRGGTDEQFF.

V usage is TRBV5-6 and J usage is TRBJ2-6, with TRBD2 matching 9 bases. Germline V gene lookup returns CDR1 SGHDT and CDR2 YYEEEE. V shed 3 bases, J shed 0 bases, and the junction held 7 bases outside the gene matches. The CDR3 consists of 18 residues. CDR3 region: CASSSRLADISGANVLTF. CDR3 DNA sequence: TGTGCCAGCAGCTCCCGACTAGCGGACATCTCTGGGGCCAACGTCCTGACTTTC.

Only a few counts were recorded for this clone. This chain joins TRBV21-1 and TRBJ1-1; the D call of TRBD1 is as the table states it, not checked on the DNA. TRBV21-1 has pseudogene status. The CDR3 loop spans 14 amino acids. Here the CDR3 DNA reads TGTGCCAGCAGCGCCGACAGGGGGAACACTGAAGCTTTCTTT. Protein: CASSADRGNTEAFF.

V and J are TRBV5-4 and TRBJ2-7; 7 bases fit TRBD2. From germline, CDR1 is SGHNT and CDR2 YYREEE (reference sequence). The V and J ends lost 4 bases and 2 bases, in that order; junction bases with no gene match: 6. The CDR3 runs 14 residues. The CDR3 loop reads CASSLGGRAYEQYF. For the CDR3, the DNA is TGTGCCAGCAGCCTCGGGGGGAGGGCCTACGAGCAGTACTTC.

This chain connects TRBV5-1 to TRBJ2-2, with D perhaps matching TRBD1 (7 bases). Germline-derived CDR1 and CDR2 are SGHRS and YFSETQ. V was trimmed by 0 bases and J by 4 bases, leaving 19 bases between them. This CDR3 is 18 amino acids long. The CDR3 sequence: CASSLGPVAAGGTGELFF. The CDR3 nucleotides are TGCGCCAGCAGCTTGGGTCCAGTAGCGGCAGGGGGCACCGGGGAGCTGTTTTTT.

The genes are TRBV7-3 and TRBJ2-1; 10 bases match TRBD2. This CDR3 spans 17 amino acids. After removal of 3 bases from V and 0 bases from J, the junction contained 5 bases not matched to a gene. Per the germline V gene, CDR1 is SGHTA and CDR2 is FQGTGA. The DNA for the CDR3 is TGTGCCAGCAGCTTTACTAGCGGGAATTACTCCTACAATGAGCAGTTCTTC. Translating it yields CASSFTSGNYSYNEQFF. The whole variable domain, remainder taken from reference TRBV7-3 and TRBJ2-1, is GAGVSQTPSNKVTEKGKYVELRCDPISGHTALYWYRQSLGQGPEFLIYFQGTGAADDSGLPNDRFFAVRPEGSVSTLKIQRTERGDSAVYLCASSFTSGNYSYNEQFFGPGTRLTVL.

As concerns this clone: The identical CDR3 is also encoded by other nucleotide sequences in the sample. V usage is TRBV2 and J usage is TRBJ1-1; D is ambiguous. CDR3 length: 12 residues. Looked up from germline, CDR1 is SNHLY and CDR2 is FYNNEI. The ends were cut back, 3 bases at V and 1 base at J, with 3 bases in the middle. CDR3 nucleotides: TGTGCCAGCAGTGAGCAGAACACTGAAGCTTTCTTT. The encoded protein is CASSEQNTEAFF.

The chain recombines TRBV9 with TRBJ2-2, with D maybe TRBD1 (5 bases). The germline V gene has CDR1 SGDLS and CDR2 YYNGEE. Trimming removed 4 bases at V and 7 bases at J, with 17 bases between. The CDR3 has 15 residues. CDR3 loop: CASSPTILRGGELFF. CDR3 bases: TGTGCCAGCAGCCCGACGATTCTAAGGGGCGGGGAGCTGTTTTTT. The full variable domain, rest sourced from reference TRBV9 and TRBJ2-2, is DSGVTQTPKHLITATGQRVTLRCSPRSGDLSVYWYQQSLDQGLQFLIQYYNGEERAKGNILERFSAQQFPDLHSELNLSSLELGDSALYFCASSPTILRGGELFFGEGSRLTVL.

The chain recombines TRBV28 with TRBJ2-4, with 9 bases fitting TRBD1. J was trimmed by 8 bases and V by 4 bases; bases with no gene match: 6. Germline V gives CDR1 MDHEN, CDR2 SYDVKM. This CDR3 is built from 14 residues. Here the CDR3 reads CASSSGQGRDIQYF. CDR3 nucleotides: TGTGCCAGCAGTTCCGGACAGGGGCGGGACATTCAGTACTTC. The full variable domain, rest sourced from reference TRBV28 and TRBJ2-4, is DVKVTQSSRYLVKRTGEKVFLECVQDMDHENMFWYRQDPGLGLRLIYFSYDVKMKEKGDIPEGYSVSREKKERFSLILESASTNQTSMYLCASSSGQGRDIQYFGAGTRLSVL.

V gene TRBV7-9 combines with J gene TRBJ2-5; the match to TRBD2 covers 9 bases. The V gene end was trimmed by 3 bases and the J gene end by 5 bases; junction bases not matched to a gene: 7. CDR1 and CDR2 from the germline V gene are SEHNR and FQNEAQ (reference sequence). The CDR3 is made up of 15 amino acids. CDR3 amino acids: CASSFSAAGGETQYF. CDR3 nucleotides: TGTGCCAGCAGCTTTAGTGCGGCGGGGGGGGAGACCCAGTACTTC.

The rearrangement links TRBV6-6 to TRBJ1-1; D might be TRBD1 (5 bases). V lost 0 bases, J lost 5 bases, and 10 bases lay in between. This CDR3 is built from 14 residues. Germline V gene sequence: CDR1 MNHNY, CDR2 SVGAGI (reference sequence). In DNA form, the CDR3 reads TGTGCCAGCAGTTACTCTGAGGGGCGGACTGAAGCTTTCTTT. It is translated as CASSYSEGRTEAFF.

The DNA for the CDR3 is TGTGCCAGCAGTTTAACTAGCGGGTCCTCCTACGAGCAGTACTTC. Its translation: CASSLTSGSSYEQYF. The chain recombines TRBV27 with TRBJ2-7; TRBD2 agrees at 9 bases. Germline CDR1 and CDR2: MNHEY and SMNVEV (reference sequence). The CDR3 runs to 15 residues. The V segment lost 2 bases and the J segment 0 bases; nucleotides outside the gene matches: 2.

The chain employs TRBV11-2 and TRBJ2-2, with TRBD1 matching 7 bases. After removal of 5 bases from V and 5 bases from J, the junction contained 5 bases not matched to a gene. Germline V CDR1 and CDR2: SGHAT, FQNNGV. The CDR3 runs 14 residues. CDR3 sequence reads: CASSPRGLTGELFF. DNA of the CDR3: TGTGCCAGCAGCCCAAGGGGGCTGACCGGGGAGCTGTTTTTT.

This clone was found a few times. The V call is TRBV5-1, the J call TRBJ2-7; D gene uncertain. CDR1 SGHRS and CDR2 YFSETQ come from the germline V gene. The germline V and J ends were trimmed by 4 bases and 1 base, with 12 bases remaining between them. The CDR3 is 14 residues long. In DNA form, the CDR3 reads TGCGCCAGCAGCGAAGGTAATGAATCCTACGAGCAGTACTTC. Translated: CASSEGNESYEQYF.

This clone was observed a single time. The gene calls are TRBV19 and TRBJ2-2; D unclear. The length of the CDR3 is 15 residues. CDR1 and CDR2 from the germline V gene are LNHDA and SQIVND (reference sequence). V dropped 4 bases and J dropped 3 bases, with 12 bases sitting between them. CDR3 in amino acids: CASSTQATDTGELFF. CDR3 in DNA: TGTGCCAGTAGTACGCAGGCAACAGACACCGGGGAGCTGTTTTTT.

The CDR3 nucleotides are TGTGCCAGCAGTTACTCGAGGGGTTCGGAGACCCAGTACTTC. Translated: CASSYSRGSETQYF. The V and J genes are TRBV6-5 and TRBJ2-5, with D tentatively TRBD1 or TRBD2 (5 bases each). Trimming cost V 0 bases and J 5 bases, with 10 bases left between them. CDR1 and CDR2 from the germline V gene are MNHEY and SVGAGI. The CDR3 is 14 amino acids.

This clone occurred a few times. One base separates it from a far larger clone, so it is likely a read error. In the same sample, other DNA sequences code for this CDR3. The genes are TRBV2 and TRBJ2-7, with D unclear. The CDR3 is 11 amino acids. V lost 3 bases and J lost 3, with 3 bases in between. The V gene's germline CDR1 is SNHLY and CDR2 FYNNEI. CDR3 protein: CASSDSYEQYF. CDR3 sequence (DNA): TGTGCCAGCAGTGACAGCTACGAGCAGTACTTC.

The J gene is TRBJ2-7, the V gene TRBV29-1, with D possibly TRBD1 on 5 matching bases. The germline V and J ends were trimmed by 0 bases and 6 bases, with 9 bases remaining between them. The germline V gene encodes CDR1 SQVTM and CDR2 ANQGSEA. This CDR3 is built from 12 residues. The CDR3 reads CSVEDVQGEQYF. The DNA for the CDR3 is TGCAGCGTTGAAGATGTGCAGGGCGAGCAGTACTTC.

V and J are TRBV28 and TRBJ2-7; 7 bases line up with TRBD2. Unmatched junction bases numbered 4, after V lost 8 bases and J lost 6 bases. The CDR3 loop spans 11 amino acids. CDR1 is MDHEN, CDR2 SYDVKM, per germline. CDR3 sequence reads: CASGRAAEQYF. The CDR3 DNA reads TGTGCCAGCGGGAGGGCGGCCGAGCAGTACTTC. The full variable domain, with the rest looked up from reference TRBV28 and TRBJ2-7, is DVKVTQSSRYLVKRTGEKVFLECVQDMDHENMFWYRQDPGLGLRLIYFSYDVKMKEKGDIPEGYSVSREKKERFSLILESASTNQTSMYLCASGRAAEQYFGPGTRLTVT.

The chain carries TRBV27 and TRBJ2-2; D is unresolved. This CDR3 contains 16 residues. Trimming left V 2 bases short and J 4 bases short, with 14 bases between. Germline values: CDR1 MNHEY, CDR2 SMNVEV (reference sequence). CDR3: CASSLRWTAPTGELFF. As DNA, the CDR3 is TGTGCCAGCAGTTTACGATGGACCGCCCCCACCGGGGAGCTGTTTTTT.

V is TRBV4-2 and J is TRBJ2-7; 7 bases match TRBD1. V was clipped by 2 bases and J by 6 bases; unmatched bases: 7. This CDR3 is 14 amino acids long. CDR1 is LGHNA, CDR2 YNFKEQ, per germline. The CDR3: CASSQPGQTTEQYF. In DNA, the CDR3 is TGTGCCAGCAGCCAACCGGGACAGACTACCGAGCAGTACTTC.

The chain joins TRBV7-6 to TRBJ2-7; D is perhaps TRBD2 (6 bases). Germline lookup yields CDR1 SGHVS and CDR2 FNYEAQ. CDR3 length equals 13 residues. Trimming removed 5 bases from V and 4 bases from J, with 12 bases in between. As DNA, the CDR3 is TGTGCCAGCAGCCAGACTAGAGATTACGAGCAGTACTTC. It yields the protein CASSQTRDYEQYF. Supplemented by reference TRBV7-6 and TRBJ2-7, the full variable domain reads GAGVSQSPRYKVTKRGQDVALRCDPISGHVSLYWYRQALGQGPEFLTYFNYEAQQDKSGLPNDRFSAERPEGSISTLTIQRTEQRDSAMYRCASSQTRDYEQYFGPGTRLTVT.

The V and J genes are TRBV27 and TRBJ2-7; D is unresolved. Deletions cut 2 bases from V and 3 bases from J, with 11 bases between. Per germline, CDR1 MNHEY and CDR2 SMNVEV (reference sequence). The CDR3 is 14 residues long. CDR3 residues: CASSLRLASYEQYF. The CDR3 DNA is TGTGCCAGCAGTTTACGGCTTGCAAGCTACGAGCAGTACTTC.